A selection of T cell receptor beta chains follows, all from one sample in a study of blood T cells in healthy people across ages. TCRdb fed the 5' RACE reads into MiXCR, producing one record per CDR3 protein. The sample lists just over 800,000 distinct CDR3 sequences, approximately 65% occurring once. Input material: blood. These receptors all stem from a man aged 25 to 45 in good health. Each CDR3 is given with its conserved first and last residue. Each record gives: V gene, J gene, CDR3 protein.

TRBV27,TRBJ2-7,CASSNYGTRSYEQYF
TRBV27,TRBJ1-5,CASSSYVTDQPQHF
TRBV9,TRBJ2-1,CASSVEGVLNEQFF
TRBV7-9,TRBJ2-7,CASSFSGRSDEQYF
TRBV4-2,.,CASSQEGGGNPYEQYF
TRBV27,TRBJ2-4,CASSRGYGTGQGEQYF
TRBV7-2,TRBJ2-1,CASSLLSGYNEQFF
TRBV27,TRBJ2-4,CASSAGTGGKNIQYF
TRBV29-1,TRBJ2-5,CSVGLGIETQYF
TRBV11-2,TRBJ2-3,CASSLGGQGPGDSTDTQYF
TRBV10-3,TRBJ2-7,CAISGGQGLHEQYF
TRBV4-3,.,CASSPNPGSGAYEQYF
TRBV9,TRBJ2-7,CASSVGVSTYEQYF
TRBV20-1,TRBJ2-7,CSALGYEQYF
TRBV20-1,TRBJ2-5,CSPRASYQETQYF
TRBV24-1,TRBJ1-2,CATGGRENYGYTF
TRBV30,.,CASGVPETQYF
TRBV3-1,TRBJ2-3,CASSTGTWGDTQYF
TRBV6-6,TRBJ2-7,CASTEDREAYEQYF
TRBV15,TRBJ2-7,CATSSPGTGYEQYF
TRBV5-5,TRBJ2-1,CASRTPLAGGREQFF
TRBV7-8,TRBJ2-5,CASSLEWTQYF
TRBV28,TRBJ2-7,CASSSQDRNAYEQYF
TRBV6-2/TRBV6-3,TRBJ2-1,CASSYPGQGDYNEQFF
TRBV6-1,TRBJ1-1,CASSKRGPDTEAFF
TRBV28,TRBJ2-7,CASSSLAGDFYEQYF
TRBV7-3,TRBJ1-4,CASSLYFEKLFF
TRBV2,TRBJ2-5,CASSPRGQGSKETQYF
TRBV4-3,TRBJ2-3,CASSQFGAPDTQYF
TRBV20-1,TRBJ2-7,CSARGTGIYEQYF
TRBV7-9,TRBJ2-7,CASSQGLAVTVYEQYF
TRBV5-1,TRBJ2-5,CASIKQGQLQETQYF
TRBV10-3,TRBJ2-4,CAISGGFGQVDYAQYF
TRBV6-5,TRBJ2-1,CASTTGGQAYNEQFF
TRBV10-3,TRBJ1-2,CAISEAPNYGYTF
TRBV7-8,TRBJ2-1,CASSPPTKQGHYNEQFF
TRBV4-3,TRBJ2-7,CASSQGPPGAYEQYF
TRBV12-3/TRBV12-4,TRBJ2-3,CASRWGGGADTQYF
TRBV6-2/TRBV6-3,TRBJ2-3,CASSRQGATDTQYF
TRBV4-3,TRBJ2-7,CASSQDGAGPSYEQYF
TRBV28,TRBJ1-5,CASSLRPGQNNQPQHF
TRBV7-2,TRBJ2-5,CASSPWTSTETQYF
TRBV12-3/TRBV12-4,TRBJ1-1,CASSLGVSEAFF